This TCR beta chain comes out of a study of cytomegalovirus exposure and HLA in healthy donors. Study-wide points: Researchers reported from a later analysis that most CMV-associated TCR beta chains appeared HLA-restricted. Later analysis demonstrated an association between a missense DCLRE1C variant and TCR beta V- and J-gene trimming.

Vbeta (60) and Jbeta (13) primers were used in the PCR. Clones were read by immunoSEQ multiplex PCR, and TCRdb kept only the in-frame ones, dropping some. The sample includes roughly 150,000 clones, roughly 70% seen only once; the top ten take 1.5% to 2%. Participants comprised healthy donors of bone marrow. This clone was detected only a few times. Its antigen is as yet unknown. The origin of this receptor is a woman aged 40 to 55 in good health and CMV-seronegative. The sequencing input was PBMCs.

CDR3: CASSPLAGVPHEQFF. The CDR3 coding sequence is TGTGCCAGCAGCCCTCTAGCGGGAGTTCCCCATGAGCAGTTCTTC. The V call is TRBV9, the J call TRBJ2-1, with TRBD2 matching over 10 bases. The CDR3 has 15 amino acids. Germline loops: CDR1 SGDLS, CDR2 YYNGEE. J lost 8 bases, V lost 4 bases, and 9 bases had no gene match.